The 7 T cell receptor beta chains listed next were all sequenced from one sample in a study of T cell responses to AZD1222 COVID-19 vaccine. The repertoire was sequenced with immunoSEQ multiplex PCR; TCRdb's copy has only in-frame clones and lacks some. The sample holds approximately 100,000 clones; roughly nine tenths are singletons and the top ten take under 5.5%. The input for sequencing was peripheral blood, taken on day 0 of AZD1222 vaccination. The receptor source for this set is an adult in good health.

The rearrangement links TRBV18 to TRBJ1-1; 7 nucleotides match TRBD1. V was clipped by 6 bases and J by 1 base; unmatched bases: 5. Germline lookup yields CDR1 KGHSH and CDR2 LQKENI. The CDR3 extends over 14 amino acids. The CDR3 spells CASSRDSPNTEAFF. CDR3 nucleotide sequence: TGTGCCAGCTCGAGGGACAGCCCGAACACTGAAGCTTTCTTT.

The V call is TRBV10-3, the J call TRBJ2-3, with a tentative D call TRBD2 (6 bases). Germline V gene sequence: CDR1 ENHRY, CDR2 SYGVKD. CDR3 size: 17 residues. Trimming cost V 0 bases and J 1 base, with 14 bases left between them. For the CDR3, the DNA is TGTGCCATCAGTGAGTCGAAACTAGCTCGGGGCACAGATACGCAGTATTTT. Amino acids: CAISESKLARGTDTQYF.

This chain's CDR3 is CASSSAGNTEAFF. The CDR3 nucleotides are TGTGCCAGCTCATCGGCAGGGAACACTGAAGCTTTCTTT. The rearrangement uses TRBV18 and TRBJ1-1, with D hard to call. The V end was cut by 5 bases, the J end by 1 base, with 8 bases between. Germline CDR1 and CDR2: KGHSH and LQKENI. This CDR3 comprises 13 residues.

The chain combines TRBV28 with TRBJ1-2; D may be TRBD1 (5 bases). Trimming left V 2 bases short and J 4 bases short, with 14 bases between. The CDR3 has 15 residues. CDR1 and CDR2 from the germline V gene are MDHEN and SYDVKM. CDR3: CASSLVRGILYGYTF. The CDR3 DNA sequence: TGTGCCAGCAGTTTAGTAAGGGGTATACTCTATGGCTACACCTTC.

V and J are TRBV7-9 and TRBJ1-1, with TRBD1 identical over 8 bases. V dropped 8 bases and J dropped 3; count of bases not matched to a gene: 11. Germline CDR1 SEHNR, CDR2 FQNEAQ (reference sequence). This CDR3 is 15 amino acids long. In nucleotides, the CDR3 is TGTGCCAGCGGGATTGACAGGGGTAGAGACACTGAAGCTTTCTTT. This encodes CASGIDRGRDTEAFF.

This clone was seen only once. V and J are TRBV4-2 and TRBJ2-2; 8 bases fit TRBD1. Germline CDR1 is LGHNA and CDR2 is YNFKEQ. The V gene end was trimmed by 0 bases and the J gene end by 0 bases; junction bases not matched to a gene: 3. The CDR3 sequence is 17 residues long. The CDR3 here is CASSQEGTGSNTGELFF. Here the CDR3 DNA reads TGTGCCAGCAGCCAAGAAGGGACAGGTTCGAACACCGGGGAGCTGTTTTTT.

The rearrangement uses TRBV9 and TRBJ1-1; TRBD1 agrees at 8 bases. In germline, CDR1 is SGDLS, CDR2 YYNGEE. The CDR3 spans 15 residues. With 0 bases clipped from V and 4 bases from J, the junction kept 5 bases outside the gene matches. CDR3 in DNA: TGTGCCAGCAGCGTAGTTGGACAGGGTGCCACTGAAGCTTTCTTT. Translation: CASSVVGQGATEAFF.